This TCR beta chain was sequenced in a study of blood T cells in healthy people across ages. This CDR3 has 14 amino acids. CDR1 and CDR2 (germline): MDHEN, SYDVKM. This clonotype was seen only once. A second roughly 6 to 11 cycle PCR used barcoded and J-beta primers. Paired-end reads containing CDR3 totaled no fewer than 3 million for each sample. One entry per CDR3 protein, called by TCRdb with MiXCR from the 5' RACE reads. The sample has over 600,000 distinct CDR3 sequences, around 21% seen once. This receptor was identified in a man aged 65-85 years in good health. The chain is built from TRBV28 and TRBJ2-5; D is undetermined. The J call may be faulty, since TRBJ2-7 better matches the DNA end. The material sequenced was blood. The CDR3 here is CASSLWYASYEQYF. The CDR3 region has the DNA TGTGCCAGCAGTTTGTGGTATGCATCCTACGAGCAGTACTTC.